This TCR beta chain was sequenced during a study of long-term antiretroviral therapy in people with HIV. The libraries were made with immunoSEQ v3.0 at survey level. Produced via immunoSEQ multiplex PCR; TCRdb's table is partial and in-frame only. Altogether under 25,000 clones are present, 80% being singletons, with the ten largest covering 9.5% to 12%. Overall study findings and caveats: Against controls, HIV repertoires showed narrower ranges of CDR3 length. Blood in the study was drawn between the mid-2000s and the late 2010s, possibly under older ART regimens, which may be less effective than current ones.

To note about this clone: Its antigen is undetermined.

CDR1 is SGHNT and CDR2 is YYREEE in the germline V gene (reference sequence). V lost 0 bases to trimming and J lost 4 bases, with 14 bases between them. The CDR3 length is 16 residues. This TCR derives from a woman aged 40 to 55 with HIV. Sequenced here: unsorted PBMCs, sampled 0.2 years after starting antiretroviral therapy. The genes are TRBV5-4 and TRBJ2-1, with D tentatively TRBD2 (7 bases). CDR3 sequence reads: CASSLAGGPEYNEQFF. In DNA form, the CDR3 reads TGTGCCAGCAGCTTGGCCGGGGGGCCAGAGTACAATGAGCAGTTCTTC.